The clone carrying this T cell receptor (beta chain) was counted a few times. As yet, its antigen is unknown. The sample comes from a study of CD8 T cells in ankylosing spondylitis. Study-wide results and limits: For ankylosing spondylitis blood, a TCR beta motif of fewer than 10 highly homologous variants appeared characteristic. Significant enrichment of disease-linked clones was reported in matched ankylosing spondylitis synovial fluid. A CD8+ phenotype characterized the disease-linked clones, which were relatively rare in peripheral blood.

CDR3 length: 13 residues. The V gene's germline CDR1 is SGHRS and CDR2 YFSETQ. V was trimmed by 4 bases and J by 3 bases, leaving 11 bases between them. Quantitative molecular-barcoded 5'-RACE generated the TCR beta libraries. One entry per CDR3 protein results from TCRdb running MiXCR on the 5' RACE reads. The sample records about 540,000 distinct CDR3 sequences, 10% to 15% being singletons. This chain connects TRBV5-1 to TRBJ2-7; D might be TRBD2 (5 bases). Specimen: blood, either unsorted or a sorted T cell fraction (not recorded which). This TCR derives from a male donor with ankylosing spondylitis. CDR3 nucleotide sequence: TGCGCCAGCAGCGAGTTTCGGGGCTACGAGCAGTACTTC. Protein: CASSEFRGYEQYF.